This TCR beta chain was captured by sequencing in a study of regulatory T cells in long-lasting Graves disease. There are 13 residues in the CDR3. From germline, CDR1 is SGHRS and CDR2 YFSETQ. In this sample, this clonotype turned up many times. A junction boundary mismatches the germline segment, possibly from a read error. Specified time point: newly diagnosed GD, antithyroid drugs for less than 3 months. RNA extracted from PBMCs served as the sequencing template. Both iRepertoire HTBI primers and Arm-PCR of CDR3 regions were used to build the TCR beta libraries. Per the original data handling: The samples yielded 62 TRBV and roughly 14 TRBJ segments. TCRdb independently ran MiXCR on the multiplex PCR reads; one entry per CDR3 protein. The V and J calls and clone size come from TCRdb's table, not from the authors' own analysis. This table has roughly 440,000 distinct CDR3 sequences, about a sixth appearing once.

These same data were also listed under a study on T cells in Graves' hyperthyroidism and ophthalmopathy. That investigation notes: Ophthalmopathy was predicted by the model a median of roughly 6.7 months ahead of onset.

The sample in question was peripheral blood mononuclear cells (PBMCs), obtained at new diagnosis, from a patient treated with antithyroid drugs. The J gene is TRBJ2-3, the V gene TRBV5-1; TRBD1 might be the D (6 bases). This receptor was obtained from a woman aged 18 to 35 with Graves disease. CDR3: CASSRDNTDTQYF. As DNA, the CDR3 is TGTGCCAGCAGCAGGGACAACACAGATACGCAGTATTTT.